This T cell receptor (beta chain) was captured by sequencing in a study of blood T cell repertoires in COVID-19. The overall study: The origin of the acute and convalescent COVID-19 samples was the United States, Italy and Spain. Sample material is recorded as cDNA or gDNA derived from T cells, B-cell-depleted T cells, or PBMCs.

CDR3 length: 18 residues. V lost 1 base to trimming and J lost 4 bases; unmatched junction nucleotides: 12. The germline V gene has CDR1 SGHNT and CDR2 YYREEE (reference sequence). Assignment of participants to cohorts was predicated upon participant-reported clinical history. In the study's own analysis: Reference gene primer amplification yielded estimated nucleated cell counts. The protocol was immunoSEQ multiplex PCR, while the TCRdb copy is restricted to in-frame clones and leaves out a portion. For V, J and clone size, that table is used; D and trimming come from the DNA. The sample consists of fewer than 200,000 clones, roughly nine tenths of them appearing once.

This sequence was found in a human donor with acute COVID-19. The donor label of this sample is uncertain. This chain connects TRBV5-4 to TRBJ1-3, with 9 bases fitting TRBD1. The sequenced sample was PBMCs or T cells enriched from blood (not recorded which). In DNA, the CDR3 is TGTGCCAGCAGCTTGTTTACGACTACGACAGGGGGAGGAAACACCATATATTTT. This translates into CASSLFTTTTGGGNTIYF.